The rows below give T cell receptor beta chains drawn from one sample of a study of cytomegalovirus exposure and HLA in healthy donors. Data came from immunoSEQ multiplex PCR; TCRdb stores just in-frame clones and leaves some out. Its table records tens of thousands of clones. The sample comprised PBMCs. These receptor sequences come from a woman between 55 and 75 years old in good health and CMV-seronegative. CDR3s include the opening cysteine and the closing phenylalanine or tryptophan.

V,J,CDR3
TRBV28,TRBJ1-2,CASSFLRDRDSYGYTF
TRBV2,TRBJ1-1,CASSEGPGTEAFF
TRBV11-2,TRBJ2-2,CASTPRGGQKPGELFF
TRBV5-8,TRBJ1-1,CASSLRQGAGGAFF
TRBV11-3,TRBJ2-1,CASSLEGTSVLDEQFF
TRBV9,TRBJ1-1,CASSARDRQNTEAFF
TRBV10-3,TRBJ1-2,CAISDSTGGYGYTF
TRBV7-9,TRBJ1-2,CASSLGQLVIAYTF
TRBV29-1,TRBJ2-5,CSVDRGRETQYF
TRBV10-3,TRBJ2-2,CAISDPRGGQGAVGELFF
TRBV4-2,TRBJ2-1,CASSQDARREAGGSYNEQFF
TRBV7-8,TRBJ1-4,CASSRSRGQFEKLFF
TRBV7-9,TRBJ1-2,CASSWDFRGNGGYTF
TRBV5-1,TRBJ2-1,CASSLLPSGIYNEQFF